Presented here are 17 T cell receptor beta chains from one specimen sequenced in a study of neoadjuvant anti-PD-1 for oral cavity cancer. Clones were read by immunoSEQ multiplex PCR, and TCRdb kept only the in-frame ones, dropping some. Of around 60,000 clones in the sample, 65% to 85% are singletons; the top ten hold 2.6%. The sample was PBMCs, taken before nivolumab (anti-PD-1) treatment. The source of these receptors is a person between 35 and 79 years old with oral cavity squamous cell carcinoma.

This chain connects TRBV11-3 to TRBJ2-1, with D perhaps TRBD2 (6 bases). The CDR3 runs to 16 residues. Between the trimmed V and J ends, which lost 8 bases and 1 base, there was a span of 18 bases. Germline V gene data show CDR1 as SGHNT and CDR2 as YENEEA. The CDR3: CASSAQGLASYNEQFF. The CDR3 DNA reads TGTGCCAGCTCCGCCCAGGGACTGGCTTCCTACAATGAGCAGTTCTTC.

This clone was counted once. The chain joins TRBV29-1 to TRBJ1-1, with D uncertain. Deletions cut 2 bases from V and 3 bases from J, with 10 bases between. The CDR3 spans 13 residues. Germline CDR1 SQVTM, CDR2 ANQGSEA. CDR3 in DNA: TGCAGCGTTGAAACGGACTACCACACTGAAGCTTTCTTT. Translating gives CSVETDYHTEAFF.

The chain is built from TRBV4-2 and TRBJ1-4; 7 bases match TRBD1. The CDR3 is 14 amino acids. The germline V gene has CDR1 LGHNA and CDR2 YNFKEQ. V trimming: 2 bases; J trimming: 7 bases; junction bases outside the gene matches: 4. The CDR3 here is CASSQNTGVEKLFF. In DNA, the CDR3 is TGTGCCAGCAGCCAAAATACAGGGGTTGAAAAACTGTTTTTT.

This chain uses TRBV19 with TRBJ1-1, with D unclear. Germline CDR1 is LNHDA and CDR2 is SQIVND (reference sequence). CDR3 length equals 11 residues. Trimming pared 7 bases from V and 10 bases from J, leaving 13 bases between. The CDR3, as DNA: TGTGCCAGTACTAACTGGCTGGTAGCTTTCTTT. Translated: CASTNWLVAFF.

This clone was observed a few times. The chain employs TRBV28 and TRBJ1-2; maybe TRBD1 (5 bases). V gave up 2 bases and J gave up 0 bases, with 7 bases separating them. CDR3 size: 14 residues. Germline values: CDR1 MDHEN, CDR2 SYDVKM. The CDR3 nucleotides read TGTGCCAGCAGTTTAGCGGGGCCTAACTATGGCTACACCTTC. This translates into CASSLAGPNYGYTF.

The gene calls are TRBV5-1 and TRBJ1-2; D unresolved. The CDR3 is made up of 17 amino acids. Germline V gives CDR1 SGHRS, CDR2 YFSETQ. The V end was cut by 0 bases, the J end by 0 bases, with 15 bases between. CDR3 in amino acids: CASSLEGGLYSNYGYTF. As DNA, the CDR3 is TGCGCCAGCAGCTTGGAGGGCGGATTGTATTCTAACTATGGCTACACCTTC.

The CDR3 DNA follows: TGTGCCAGCAGTTCGGGCAGGGAAGTTTTGCACGAGCAGTACTTC. It translates to CASSSGREVLHEQYF. The chain links TRBV6-5 to TRBJ2-7, with D possibly being TRBD1 (5 bases). Trimming shortened V by 4 bases and J by 5 bases, and 18 bases separated the two germline ends. This CDR3 spans 15 amino acids. In germline, CDR1 is MNHEY, CDR2 SVGAGI.

V usage is TRBV6-1 and J usage is TRBJ2-5; unclear D gene. Germline CDR1 is MNHNS and CDR2 is SASEGT. The CDR3 has 10 amino acids. V lost 3 bases and J lost 11, with 7 bases in between. The CDR3 loop reads CASSEAIQYF. CDR3 nucleotide sequence: TGTGCCAGCAGTGAGGCAATTCAGTACTTC.

Remarks on this clone: Germline and junction disagree at one end, which may indicate a read error. The rearrangement uses TRBV5-6 and TRBJ2-5, with D uncertain. CDR3 length equals 11 residues. Germline V lookup: CDR1 SGHDT, CDR2 YYEEEE. Here the CDR3 DNA reads TGTGCCAGCAGCTTATCAGGTTTTCTGGACTTC. Encoded protein: CASSLSGFLDF.

This clone occurred a few times. The chain recombines TRBV4-1 with TRBJ2-1; D unclear. The CDR3 loop spans 15 amino acids. Trimming removed 1 base from V and 4 bases from J, with 11 bases in between. The germline gives CDR1 MGHRA, CDR2 YSYEKL. This CDR3 reads CASSQALTTYNEQFF. CDR3 nucleotides: TGCGCCAGCAGCCAAGCTCTGACAACATACAATGAGCAGTTCTTC.

The chain couples TRBV30 to TRBJ1-2; TRBD1 matches 7 bases. The CDR3 totals 16 residues. Germline-derived CDR1 and CDR2 are GTSNPN and SVGIG (reference sequence). V dropped 2 bases and J dropped 0; count of bases not matched to a gene: 9. CDR3: CAWSRRTGVSNYGYTF. The CDR3 DNA follows: TGTGCCTGGAGTAGGAGGACAGGAGTTTCTAACTATGGCTACACCTTC.

This clone was recorded only once. The chain couples TRBV5-6 to TRBJ1-2; 8 bases are shared with TRBD1. The J segment lost 7 bases and the V segment lost 4 bases, leaving 3 bases of the junction unmatched. Germline V CDR1 and CDR2: SGHDT, YYEEEE. CDR3 length: 12 amino acids. This CDR3 is CASSLTGVGYTF. The CDR3, as DNA: TGTGCCAGCAGCCTGACAGGGGTTGGCTACACCTTC.

This rearrangement joins TRBV11-2 to TRBJ2-7; D gene ambiguous. Germline V lookup: CDR1 SGHAT, CDR2 FQNNGV. V lost 3 bases and J lost 6, with 12 bases in between. The CDR3 is 13 residues long. The CDR3: CASSFPGRPEQYF. In DNA, the CDR3 is TGTGCCAGCAGCTTCCCCGGTCGCCCCGAGCAGTACTTC.

The chain couples TRBV2 to TRBJ1-5, with 11 nucleotides matching TRBD1. The CDR3 consists of 15 residues. Germline V gene data show CDR1 as SNHLY and CDR2 as FYNNEI. V lost 6 bases and J lost 6; bases outside the gene matches: 7. Written as DNA, the CDR3 is TGTGCCAGCAGCCGGTGGACAGGGGGCACTCAGCCCCAGCATTTT. Its translation: CASSRWTGGTQPQHF.

The genes are TRBV7-6 and TRBJ2-4; TRBD2 matches 7 bases. The V gene end was trimmed by 3 bases and the J gene end by 8 bases; junction bases not matched to a gene: 4. The V gene's germline CDR1 is SGHVS and CDR2 FNYEAQ. This CDR3 region has 13 residues. CDR3 bases: TGTGCCAGCAGCTTGGGGGGAGGGGACATTCAGTACTTC. Its protein product is CASSLGGGDIQYF.

The V and J genes are TRBV11-2 and TRBJ1-4; D unclear. The V end was cut by 1 base, the J end by 0 bases, with 3 bases between. Germline V gives CDR1 SGHAT, CDR2 FQNNGV. This CDR3 region has 14 residues. This CDR3 is CASSLGSTNEKLFF. CDR3 in DNA: TGTGCCAGCAGCTTAGGTTCAACTAATGAAAAACTGTTTTTT.

The chain joins TRBV28 to TRBJ1-4, with D perhaps TRBD1 (5 bases). V lost 11 bases, J lost 3 bases, and 10 bases lay in between. Germline assignment: CDR1 MDHEN and CDR2 SYDVKM. CDR3 length: 12 residues. In DNA form, the CDR3 reads TGTGCCTCCAGGGTGTCTAATGAAAAACTGTTTTTT. Translation gives CASRVSNEKLFF. Combining the CDR3 with reference TRBV28 and TRBJ1-4 gives the whole variable domain DVKVTQSSRYLVKRTGEKVFLECVQDMDHENMFWYRQDPGLGLRLIYFSYDVKMKEKGDIPEGYSVSREKKERFSLILESASTNQTSMYLCASRVSNEKLFFGSGTQLSVL.